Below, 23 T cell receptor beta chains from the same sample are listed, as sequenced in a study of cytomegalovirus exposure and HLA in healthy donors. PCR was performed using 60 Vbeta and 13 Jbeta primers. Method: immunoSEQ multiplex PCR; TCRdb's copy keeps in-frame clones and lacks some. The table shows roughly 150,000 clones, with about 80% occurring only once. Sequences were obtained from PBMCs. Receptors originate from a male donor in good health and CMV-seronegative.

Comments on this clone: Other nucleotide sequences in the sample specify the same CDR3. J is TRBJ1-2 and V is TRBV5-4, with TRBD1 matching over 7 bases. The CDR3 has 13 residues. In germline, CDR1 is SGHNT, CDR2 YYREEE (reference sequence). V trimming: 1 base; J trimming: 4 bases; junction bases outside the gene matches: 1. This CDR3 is CASSLQGGYGYTF. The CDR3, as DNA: TGTGCCAGCAGCTTGCAGGGGGGCTATGGCTACACCTTC. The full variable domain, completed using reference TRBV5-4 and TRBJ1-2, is ETGVTQSPTHLIKTRGQQVTLRCSSQSGHNTVSWYQQALGQGPQFIFQYYREEENGRGNFPPRFSGLQFPNYSSELNVNALELDDSALYLCASSLQGGYGYTFGSGTRLTVV.

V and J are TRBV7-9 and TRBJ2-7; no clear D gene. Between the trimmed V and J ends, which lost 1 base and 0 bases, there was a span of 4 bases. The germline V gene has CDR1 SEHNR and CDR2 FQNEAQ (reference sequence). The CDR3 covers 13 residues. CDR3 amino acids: CASSLDSSYEQYF. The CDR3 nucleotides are TGTGCCAGCAGCTTAGACAGCTCCTACGAGCAGTACTTC.

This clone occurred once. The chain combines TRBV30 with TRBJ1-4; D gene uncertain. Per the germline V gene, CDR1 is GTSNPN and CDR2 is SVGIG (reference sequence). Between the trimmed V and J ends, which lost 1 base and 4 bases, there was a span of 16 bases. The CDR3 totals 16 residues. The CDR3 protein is CAWSGKVADFNEKLFF. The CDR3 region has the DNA TGTGCCTGGAGTGGAAAGGTGGCAGACTTTAATGAAAAACTGTTTTTT.

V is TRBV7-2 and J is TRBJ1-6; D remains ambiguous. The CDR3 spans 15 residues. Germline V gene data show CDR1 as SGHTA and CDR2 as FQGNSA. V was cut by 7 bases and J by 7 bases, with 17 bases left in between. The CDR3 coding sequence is TGTGCCAGCAACCGGGTCGGGGAACGGAATTCACCCCTCCACTTT. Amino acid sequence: CASNRVGERNSPLHF. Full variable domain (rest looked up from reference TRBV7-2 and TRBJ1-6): GAGVSQSPSNKVTEKGKDVELRCDPISGHTALYWYRQSLGQGLEFLIYFQGNSAPDKSGLPSDRFSAERTGGSVSTLTIQRTQQEDSAVYLCASNRVGERNSPLHFGNGTRLTVT.

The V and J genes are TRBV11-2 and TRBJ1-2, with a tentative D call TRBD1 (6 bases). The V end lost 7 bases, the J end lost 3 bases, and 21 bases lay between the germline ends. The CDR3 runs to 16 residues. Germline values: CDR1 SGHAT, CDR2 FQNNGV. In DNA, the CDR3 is TGTGCCAGCACCCCAGTCCGGACAGACCACGACTATGGCTACACCTTC. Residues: CASTPVRTDHDYGYTF.

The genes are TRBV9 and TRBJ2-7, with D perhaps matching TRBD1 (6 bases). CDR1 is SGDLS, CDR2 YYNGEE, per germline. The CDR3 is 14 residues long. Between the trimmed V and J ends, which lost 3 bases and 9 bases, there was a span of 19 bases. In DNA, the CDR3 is TGTGCCAGCAGCGAGGGGGACGTCCGGCTGGGGCAGTACTTC. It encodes CASSEGDVRLGQYF.

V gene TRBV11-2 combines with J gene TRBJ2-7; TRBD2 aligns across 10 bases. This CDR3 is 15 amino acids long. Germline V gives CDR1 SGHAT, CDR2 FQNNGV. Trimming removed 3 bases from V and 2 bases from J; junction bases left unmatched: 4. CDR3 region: CASSLTSGFPYEQYF. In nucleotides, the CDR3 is TGTGCCAGCAGCTTGACTAGCGGGTTTCCCTACGAGCAGTACTTC.

The CDR3 DNA reads TGCGCCAGCAGCCAAGATACAGGGGGGAACACCGGGGAGCTGTTTTTT. Translation gives CASSQDTGGNTGELFF. The chain recombines TRBV4-3 with TRBJ2-2; TRBD1 matches 8 bases. Trimming took 0 bases from V and 1 from J; bases not matched to a gene: 1. CDR1 LGHNA and CDR2 YSLEER come from the germline V gene. This CDR3 is 16 amino acids long.

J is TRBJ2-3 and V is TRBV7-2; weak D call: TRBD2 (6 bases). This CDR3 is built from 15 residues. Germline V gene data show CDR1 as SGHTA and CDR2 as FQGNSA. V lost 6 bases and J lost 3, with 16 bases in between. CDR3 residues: CASSALAWATDTQYF. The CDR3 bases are TGTGCCAGCAGTGCACTAGCATGGGCAACAGATACGCAGTATTTT.

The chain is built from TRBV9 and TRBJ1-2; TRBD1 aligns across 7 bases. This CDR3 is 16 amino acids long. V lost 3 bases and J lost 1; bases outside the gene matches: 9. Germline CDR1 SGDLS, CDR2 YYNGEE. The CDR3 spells CASSAGRGTVNYGYTF. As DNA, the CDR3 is TGTGCCAGCAGCGCGGGTCGGGGGACAGTTAACTATGGCTACACCTTC.

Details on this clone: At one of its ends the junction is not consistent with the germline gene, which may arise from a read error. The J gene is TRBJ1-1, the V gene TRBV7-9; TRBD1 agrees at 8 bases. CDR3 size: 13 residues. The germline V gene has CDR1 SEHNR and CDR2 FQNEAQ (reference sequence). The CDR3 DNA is TGTTCCAGCAGAGGGACAGGATTCACTGAAGCTTTCTTT. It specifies CSSRGTGFTEAFF.

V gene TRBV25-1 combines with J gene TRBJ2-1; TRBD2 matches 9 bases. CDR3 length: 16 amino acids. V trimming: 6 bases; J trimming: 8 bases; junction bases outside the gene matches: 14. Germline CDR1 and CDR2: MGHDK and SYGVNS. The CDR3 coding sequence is TGTGCCAGCAGCACAATGGAAGGGGGCGGGAGGGATGAGCAGTTCTTC. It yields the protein CASSTMEGGGRDEQFF.

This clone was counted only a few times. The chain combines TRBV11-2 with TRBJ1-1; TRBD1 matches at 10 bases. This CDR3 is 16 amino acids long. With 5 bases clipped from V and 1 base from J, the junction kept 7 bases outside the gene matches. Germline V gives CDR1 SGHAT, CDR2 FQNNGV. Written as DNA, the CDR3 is TGTGCCAGCAGCCGACCAGGGACAGGGGAGAACACTGAAGCTTTCTTT. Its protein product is CASSRPGTGENTEAFF.

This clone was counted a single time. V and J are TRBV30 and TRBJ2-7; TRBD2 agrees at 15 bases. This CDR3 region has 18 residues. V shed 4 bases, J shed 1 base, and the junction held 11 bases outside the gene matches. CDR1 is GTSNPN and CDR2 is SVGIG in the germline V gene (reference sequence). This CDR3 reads CAWKVKGLAGGQSYEQYF. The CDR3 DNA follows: TGTGCCTGGAAGGTTAAGGGACTAGCGGGAGGACAATCCTACGAGCAGTACTTC.

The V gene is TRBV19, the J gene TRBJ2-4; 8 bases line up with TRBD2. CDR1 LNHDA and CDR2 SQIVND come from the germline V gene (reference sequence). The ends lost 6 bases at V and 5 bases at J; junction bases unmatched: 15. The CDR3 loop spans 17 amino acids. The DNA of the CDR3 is TGTGCCAGTAGCTACTACGCGGGGGGTGGGGTTCAAAACATTCAGTACTTC. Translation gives CASSYYAGGGVQNIQYF.

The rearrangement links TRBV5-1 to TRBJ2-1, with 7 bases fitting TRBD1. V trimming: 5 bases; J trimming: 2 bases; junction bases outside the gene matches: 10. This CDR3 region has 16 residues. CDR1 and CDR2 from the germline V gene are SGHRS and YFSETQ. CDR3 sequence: CASRRTGDNTYNEQFF. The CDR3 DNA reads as TGCGCCAGCAGACGTACAGGGGACAACACCTACAATGAGCAGTTCTTC.

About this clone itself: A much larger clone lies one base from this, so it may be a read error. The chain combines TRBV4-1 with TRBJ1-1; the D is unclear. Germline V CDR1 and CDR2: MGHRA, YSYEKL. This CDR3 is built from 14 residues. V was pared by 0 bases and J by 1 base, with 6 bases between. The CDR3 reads CASSQEEGNTEAFF. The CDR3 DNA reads TGCGCCAGCAGCCAAGAAGAGGGGAACACTGAAGCTTTCTTT.

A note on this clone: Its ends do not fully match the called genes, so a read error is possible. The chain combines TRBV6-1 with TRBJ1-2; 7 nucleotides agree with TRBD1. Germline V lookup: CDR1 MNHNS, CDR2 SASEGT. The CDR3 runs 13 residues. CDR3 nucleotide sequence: TGTGCCCGCAGGGGGGGGGCTAGCTATGGCTACACCTTC. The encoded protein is CARRGGASYGYTF.

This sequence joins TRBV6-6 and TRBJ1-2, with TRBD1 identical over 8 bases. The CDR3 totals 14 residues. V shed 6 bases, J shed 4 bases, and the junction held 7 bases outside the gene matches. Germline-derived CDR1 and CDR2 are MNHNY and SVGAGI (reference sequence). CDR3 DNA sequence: TGTGCCAGCAGAGACTCCACAGGGGGCTATGGCTACACCTTC. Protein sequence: CASRDSTGGYGYTF.

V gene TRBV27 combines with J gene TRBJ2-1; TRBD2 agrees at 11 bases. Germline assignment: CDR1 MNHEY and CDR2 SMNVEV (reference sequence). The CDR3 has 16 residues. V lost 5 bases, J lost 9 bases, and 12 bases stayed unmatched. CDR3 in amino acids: CASSRIAGGFISEQFF. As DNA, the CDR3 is TGTGCCAGCAGTCGCATAGCGGGAGGGTTCATCAGTGAGCAGTTCTTC.

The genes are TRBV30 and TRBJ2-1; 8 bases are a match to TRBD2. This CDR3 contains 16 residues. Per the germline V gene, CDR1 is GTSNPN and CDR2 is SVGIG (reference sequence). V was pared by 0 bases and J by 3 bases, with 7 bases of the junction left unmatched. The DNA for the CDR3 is TGTGCCTGGAGTGTATATTCTACTAGCGGCTACAATGAGCAGTTCTTC. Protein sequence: CAWSVYSTSGYNEQFF.

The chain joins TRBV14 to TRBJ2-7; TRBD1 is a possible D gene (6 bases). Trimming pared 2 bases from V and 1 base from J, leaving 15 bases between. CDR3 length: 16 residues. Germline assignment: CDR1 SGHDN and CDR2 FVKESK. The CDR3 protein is CASSQYAGVVSYEQYF. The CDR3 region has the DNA TGTGCCAGCAGCCAATATGCAGGGGTGGTATCCTACGAGCAGTACTTC.

The CDR3 region has the DNA TGTGCCAGCAGCTTCAGCGGCGGGGGAAACATTCAGTACTTC. Its translation is CASSFSGGGNIQYF. The gene calls are TRBV11-1 and TRBJ2-4; TRBD2 matches at 7 bases. Germline V lookup: CDR1 SGHAT, CDR2 FQDESV (reference sequence). V shed 3 bases, J shed 6 bases, and the junction held 5 bases outside the gene matches. This CDR3 is built from 14 residues.